Shown below are 32 T cell receptor beta chains from a single sample sequenced in a study of shared clonotypes between healthy human individuals. Sequenced by immunoSEQ multiplex PCR; TCRdb stores in-frame clones only, minus some. The sample has about 1.5 million clones; approximately 98% are singletons. Sequenced input: naive CD4+ T cells sorted from blood. This sample's subset: CD45RA+ positively selected. The origin of the receptors is a man aged 25-40 years in good health.

The rearrangement uses TRBV7-2 and TRBJ2-7; TRBD2 is a possible D gene (5 bases). V was shortened by 5 bases and J by 3 bases, with 20 bases between the two germline ends. The CDR3 spans 16 residues. From germline, CDR1 is SGHTA and CDR2 FQGNSA. CDR3 in amino acids: CASSPVPRELSYEQYF. DNA of the CDR3: TGTGCCAGCAGCCCAGTGCCTAGGGAGCTCAGCTACGAGCAGTACTTC.

The gene calls are TRBV5-1 and TRBJ2-5, with D unresolved. Trimming shortened V by 6 bases and J by 2 bases, and 14 bases separated the two germline ends. Germline V gene lookup returns CDR1 SGHRS and CDR2 YFSETQ. The CDR3 runs to 14 residues. The CDR3 DNA follows: TGCGCCAGCACTACTGGCTCCGTTCAAGAGACCCAGTACTTC. The encoded protein is CASTTGSVQETQYF.

The chain links TRBV5-1 to TRBJ2-5; D unclear. V was shortened by 0 bases and J by 4 bases, with 16 bases between the two germline ends. Per germline, CDR1 SGHRS and CDR2 YFSETQ. This CDR3 region has 16 residues. CDR3 sequence (DNA): TGCGCCAGCAGCTTGGGCGTCGTGATTTCCGGAGAGACCCAGTACTTC. This sequence encodes CASSLGVVISGETQYF.

The V gene is TRBV18, the J gene TRBJ1-2; no clear D gene. This CDR3 comprises 16 residues. V was clipped by 3 bases and J by 1 base, with 15 bases between them. The germline gives CDR1 KGHSH, CDR2 LQKENI. For the CDR3, the DNA is TGTGCCAGCTCACCTGGGCAAGGAGTACTTAACTATGGCTACACCTTC. Translation: CASSPGQGVLNYGYTF.

As for this clone: The sample holds other DNA sequences that translate to the same CDR3. The chain employs TRBV5-1 and TRBJ2-5, with TRBD2 identical over 11 bases. The length of the CDR3 is 15 residues. Trimming cost V 3 bases and J 3 bases; bases outside gene matches: 4. Germline loops: CDR1 SGHRS, CDR2 YFSETQ. The chain's CDR3 is CASSSPGLAEETQYF. The CDR3 coding sequence is TGCGCCAGCAGCTCACCGGGACTAGCGGAAGAGACCCAGTACTTC.

A word on this clone: One end of the junction is discordant with germline, which a read error may explain. The J gene is TRBJ2-1, the V gene TRBV7-7, with a tentative D call TRBD2 (6 bases). Per the germline V gene, CDR1 is SSHAT and CDR2 is FNYEAQ (reference sequence). This CDR3 has 17 amino acids. The CDR3 protein is CASSRLGVGLLADEQFF. The CDR3 DNA reads as TGTGCTAGCAGCCGACTTGGAGTGGGACTTCTAGCCGATGAGCAGTTCTTC.

In DNA, the CDR3 is TGTGCCAGCAGCCCGTTGGTGGGACAGGGCACCTACGAGCAGTACTTC. Protein sequence: CASSPLVGQGTYEQYF. J is TRBJ2-7 and V is TRBV7-2, with TRBD1 identical over 9 bases. J lost 2 bases, V lost 5 bases, and 10 bases had no gene match. CDR3 length: 16 residues. Germline V gene data show CDR1 as SGHTA and CDR2 as FQGNSA.

This clone was counted a single time. The chain is built from TRBV28 and TRBJ1-1; no clear D. This CDR3 is built from 13 residues. Trimming cost V 2 bases and J 7 bases, with 11 bases left between them. Germline V lookup: CDR1 MDHEN, CDR2 SYDVKM. CDR3 sequence: CASSLVTRNEAFF. CDR3 sequence (DNA): TGTGCCAGCAGTTTAGTTACTCGGAATGAAGCTTTCTTT.

The V gene is TRBV28, the J gene TRBJ1-3; D possibly corresponds to TRBD1 (6 bases). This CDR3 has 15 amino acids. The germline V gene encodes CDR1 MDHEN and CDR2 SYDVKM. V lost 2 bases to trimming and J lost 0 bases, with 8 bases between them. The CDR3 protein is CASSLQGNSGNTIYF. The CDR3 nucleotides are TGTGCCAGCAGTTTACAGGGGAACTCTGGAAACACCATATATTTT.

The V gene is TRBV19, the J gene TRBJ2-1; D unresolved. The CDR3 has 16 amino acids. Trimming shortened V by 0 bases and J by 6 bases, and 15 bases separated the two germline ends. Germline values: CDR1 LNHDA, CDR2 SQIVND (reference sequence). The CDR3 protein is CASSIDRASSANEQFF. The CDR3 coding sequence is TGTGCCAGTAGTATAGATCGGGCCTCCAGCGCCAATGAGCAGTTCTTC.

The gene calls are TRBV28 and TRBJ1-1; D is uncertain. Germline CDR1 MDHEN, CDR2 SYDVKM. Trimming removed 1 base at V and 8 bases at J, with 11 bases between. This CDR3 has 13 residues. CDR3 DNA: TGTGCCAGCAGTTTATTTGGTACAGAAGAAGCTTTCTTT. Its translation is CASSLFGTEEAFF.

This clone has a single count. The J gene is TRBJ1-1, the V gene TRBV7-2; no reliable D call. V was trimmed by 5 bases and J by 0 bases, leaving 13 bases between them. The length of the CDR3 is 15 residues. Germline-derived CDR1 and CDR2 are SGHTA and FQGNSA. This CDR3 reads CASSQQQLLNTEAFF. In nucleotides, the CDR3 is TGTGCCAGCAGCCAACAACAGTTACTGAACACTGAAGCTTTCTTT.

The genes are TRBV28 and TRBJ2-1; D call uncertain. CDR1 is MDHEN and CDR2 is SYDVKM in the germline V gene. Trimming pared 7 bases from V and 5 bases from J, leaving 6 bases between. The CDR3 is 11 amino acids. The CDR3 region has the DNA TGTGCCAGCACCGCCCACAATGAGCAGTTCTTC. This sequence encodes CASTAHNEQFF.

This chain joins TRBV15 and TRBJ2-7, with D perhaps TRBD1 (6 bases). V lost 1 base and J lost 2, with 12 bases in between. This CDR3 region has 15 residues. Germline V CDR1 and CDR2: LNHNV, YYDKDF (reference sequence). The DNA of the CDR3 is TGTGCCACCAGCAGAGCAAAGACAGGTGCCTACGAGCAGTACTTC. It yields the protein CATSRAKTGAYEQYF.

This rearrangement joins TRBV5-1 to TRBJ1-5; weak D call: TRBD1 (6 bases). The germline gives CDR1 SGHRS, CDR2 YFSETQ. This CDR3 region has 16 residues. Trimming removed 0 bases from V and 0 bases from J, with 10 bases in between. The CDR3 spells CASSLEKGDSNQPQHF. DNA for the CDR3: TGCGCCAGCAGCTTGGAAAAGGGGGATAGCAATCAGCCCCAGCATTTT.

V usage is TRBV27 and J usage is TRBJ2-5, with 14 bases that match TRBD2. The J segment lost 7 bases and the V segment lost 6 bases, leaving 7 bases of the junction unmatched. The CDR3 runs 15 residues. CDR1 is MNHEY, CDR2 SMNVEV, per germline (reference sequence). The CDR3 DNA sequence: TGTGCCAGCAGACCCGGGACTAGCGGGAGTGGGACCCAGTACTTC. This codes for CASRPGTSGSGTQYF.

This clone was observed a single time. The chain is built from TRBV7-9 and TRBJ2-1; 7 positions agree with TRBD2. This CDR3 is 17 amino acids long. Germline V lookup: CDR1 SEHNR, CDR2 FQNEAQ (reference sequence). V lost 5 bases to trimming and J lost 9 bases; unmatched junction nucleotides: 19. CDR3 amino acids: CASSVPLGTTGFGEQFF. In nucleotides, the CDR3 is TGTGCCAGCAGCGTTCCCCTCGGGACTACGGGTTTCGGTGAGCAGTTCTTC.

To note about this clone: The identical CDR3 is also encoded by other nucleotide sequences in the sample. The chain uses TRBV5-1 and TRBJ1-5; the D gene is possibly TRBD1 (6 bases). The CDR3 extends over 14 amino acids. Germline V gene data show CDR1 as SGHRS and CDR2 as YFSETQ. Trimming took 0 bases from V and 4 from J, leaving 8 bases between them. The CDR3 region is CASSLEGGNQPQHF. In nucleotides, the CDR3 is TGCGCCAGCAGCTTGGAGGGGGGGAATCAGCCCCAGCATTTT.

V and J are TRBV7-3 and TRBJ2-2; 9 bases map to TRBD2. V gave up 5 bases and J gave up 3 bases; unmatched junction bases: 19. CDR1 is SGHTA and CDR2 is FQGTGA in the germline V gene. The CDR3 is 20 residues long. CDR3 sequence: CASSPKRRLAGGSYTGELFF. The CDR3 bases are TGTGCCAGCAGCCCTAAGAGGCGGCTCGCGGGAGGGTCCTACACCGGGGAGCTGTTTTTT.

Concerning this clone itself: Other nucleotide sequences from this sample produce the same CDR3. The chain combines TRBV5-1 with TRBJ2-6; a weak D match, TRBD1 (6 bases). This CDR3 is built from 16 residues. Germline V gene sequence: CDR1 SGHRS, CDR2 YFSETQ. Between the trimmed V and J ends, which lost 1 base and 1 base, there was a span of 9 bases. This chain's CDR3 is CASSLTQGSGANVLTF. CDR3 sequence (DNA): TGCGCCAGCAGCTTGACACAGGGTTCTGGGGCCAACGTCCTGACTTTC.

V and J are TRBV6-5 and TRBJ1-3; D unclear. The CDR3 spans 15 residues. Germline CDR1 MNHEY, CDR2 SVGAGI. V lost 2 bases to trimming and J lost 2 bases, with 10 bases between them. CDR3 nucleotides: TGTGCCAGCAGTTACAACGGGGTCGCTGGAAACACCATATATTTT. Its protein product is CASSYNGVAGNTIYF.

This clone has just one count. V usage is TRBV19 and J usage is TRBJ2-1, with D perhaps matching TRBD1 or TRBD2 (7 bases each). V dropped 7 bases and J dropped 5 bases, with 24 bases sitting between them. The CDR3 runs to 17 residues. Germline CDR1 reads LNHDA; CDR2 reads SQIVND (reference sequence). The CDR3 reads CASNTRDSGTENNEQFF. The DNA for the CDR3 is TGTGCCAGTAATACCCGGGACAGCGGGACGGAGAACAATGAGCAGTTCTTC.

The chain combines TRBV9 with TRBJ2-3; D assignment may be TRBD1 or TRBD2 (5 bases each). The CDR3 totals 15 residues. The V gene's germline CDR1 is SGDLS and CDR2 YYNGEE. With 2 bases removed from V and 1 base from J, the gap between germline ends came to 11 bases. CDR3 bases: TGTGCCAGCAGCGTTTACGGGGCTGGCACAGATACGCAGTATTTT. It yields the protein CASSVYGAGTDTQYF.

This chain links TRBV7-6 with TRBJ2-1; D gene unclear. The CDR3 runs to 17 residues. Per germline, CDR1 SGHVS and CDR2 FNYEAQ. The V end lost 1 base, the J end lost 0 bases, and 13 bases lay between the germline ends. Here the CDR3 reads CASSLGRLRSSYNEQFF. DNA for the CDR3: TGTGCCAGCAGCTTAGGACGTTTGCGGAGCTCCTACAATGAGCAGTTCTTC.

This sequence joins TRBV6-1 and TRBJ2-7, with TRBD1 as a possible D gene (6 bases). Germline V gives CDR1 MNHNS, CDR2 SASEGT. The CDR3 sequence is 13 residues long. The ends were cut back, 1 base at V and 6 bases at J, with 10 bases in the middle. CDR3 protein: CASSEVTGREQYF. Written as DNA, the CDR3 is TGTGCCAGCAGTGAAGTAACAGGGCGCGAGCAGTACTTC.

The chain links TRBV10-3 to TRBJ2-1, with D hard to call. Germline CDR1 and CDR2: ENHRY and SYGVKD. Trimming shortened V by 0 bases and J by 12 bases, and 12 bases separated the two germline ends. CDR3 length: 13 amino acids. The CDR3 region is CAISESSTGPQFF. The CDR3 DNA reads as TGTGCCATCAGTGAGTCCTCTACTGGCCCGCAGTTCTTC.

The rearrangement uses TRBV2 and TRBJ2-5, with TRBD1 as a possible D gene (6 bases). Germline assignment: CDR1 SNHLY and CDR2 FYNNEI. The CDR3 length is 14 residues. V lost 4 bases and J lost 4, with 13 bases in between. The chain's CDR3 is CASSATGLPETQYF. The DNA for the CDR3 is TGTGCCAGCAGTGCTACAGGGTTACCAGAGACCCAGTACTTC.

J is TRBJ2-4 and V is TRBV7-9; D uncertain. Trimming shortened V by 2 bases and J by 4 bases, and 12 bases separated the two germline ends. CDR1 and CDR2 from the germline V gene are SEHNR and FQNEAQ (reference sequence). The CDR3 has 15 amino acids. CDR3 protein: CASSLQQPQKNIQYF. As DNA, the CDR3 is TGTGCCAGCAGCTTACAACAGCCCCAAAAAAACATTCAGTACTTC.

The gene calls are TRBV7-6 and TRBJ2-1; TRBD2 is a possible D gene (5 bases). Trimming took 1 base from V and 4 from J, leaving 11 bases between them. The CDR3 is 15 amino acids. Germline V gives CDR1 SGHVS, CDR2 FNYEAQ. CDR3 loop: CASSLGSGFYNEQFF. In DNA, the CDR3 is TGTGCCAGCAGCTTAGGAAGCGGTTTTTACAATGAGCAGTTCTTC.

This clone was detected once. The rearrangement joins TRBV9 to TRBJ2-7; a possible D gene is TRBD2 (5 bases). The germline CDR1 and CDR2 sequences are SGDLS and YYNGEE. Trimming stripped 4 bases from V and 3 bases from J, with 17 bases between. The CDR3 loop spans 15 amino acids. CDR3 loop: CASSPSGLAVYEQYF. Written as DNA, the CDR3 is TGTGCCAGCAGCCCCAGCGGTCTAGCCGTCTACGAGCAGTACTTC.

The chain combines TRBV7-9 with TRBJ1-2; the D gene is possibly TRBD1 (5 bases). This CDR3 has 13 amino acids. Germline CDR1 and CDR2: SEHNR and FQNEAQ (reference sequence). V was clipped by 5 bases and J by 0 bases, with 7 bases between them. CDR3 nucleotide sequence: TGTGCCAGCAGCGGGGGGTCTAACTATGGCTACACCTTC. This translates into CASSGGSNYGYTF.

The gene calls are TRBV4-1 and TRBJ1-4; tentatively, D is TRBD1 (6 bases). V was clipped by 4 bases and J by 8 bases, with 17 bases between them. Germline CDR1 is MGHRA and CDR2 is YSYEKL. This CDR3 spans 15 amino acids. The CDR3 region is CASSRTTGFGEKLFF. For the CDR3, the DNA is TGCGCCAGCAGCCGAACGACAGGCTTCGGAGAAAAACTGTTTTTT.